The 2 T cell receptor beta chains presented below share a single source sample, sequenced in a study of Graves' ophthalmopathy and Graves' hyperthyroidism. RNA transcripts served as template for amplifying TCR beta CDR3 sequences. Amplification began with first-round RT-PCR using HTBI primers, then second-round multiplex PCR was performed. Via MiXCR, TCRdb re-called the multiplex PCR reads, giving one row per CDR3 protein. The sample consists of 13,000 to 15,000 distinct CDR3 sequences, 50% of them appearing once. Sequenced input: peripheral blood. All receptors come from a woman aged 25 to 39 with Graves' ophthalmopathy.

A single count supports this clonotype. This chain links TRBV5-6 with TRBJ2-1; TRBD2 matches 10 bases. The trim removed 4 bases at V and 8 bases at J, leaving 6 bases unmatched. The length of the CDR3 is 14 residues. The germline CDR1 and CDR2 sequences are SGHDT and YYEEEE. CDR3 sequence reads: CASSLGLAWDEQFF. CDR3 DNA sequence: TGTGCCAGCAGCCTGGGACTAGCGTGGGATGAGCAGTTCTTC.

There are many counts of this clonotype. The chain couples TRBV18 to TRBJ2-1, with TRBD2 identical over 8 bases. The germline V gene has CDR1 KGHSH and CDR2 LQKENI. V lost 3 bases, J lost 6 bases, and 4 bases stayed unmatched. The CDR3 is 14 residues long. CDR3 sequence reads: CASSPGLGSNEQFF. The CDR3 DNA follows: TGTGCCAGCTCACCGGGACTAGGATCCAATGAGCAGTTCTTC. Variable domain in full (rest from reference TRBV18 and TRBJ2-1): NAGVMQNPRHLVRRRGQEARLRCSPMKGHSHVYWYRQLPEEGLKFMVYLQKENIIDESGMPKERFSAEFPKEGPSILRIQQVVRGDSAAYFCASSPGLGSNEQFFGPGTRLTVL.